This TCR beta chain was observed in a study of vaccination and CD4 T cells after COVID-19. General study findings and limits: Reactive clonotype counts went from median around 20 after infection to roughly 41 after vaccination, nonsignificantly.

Cultured CD4+ T-cell DNA underwent Oncomine TCR Beta short-read sequencing. MiXCR, applied by TCRdb to the PCR reads, yields one record per CDR3 protein. The sample records about 15,000 distinct CDR3 sequences, around 31% being singletons. This clonotype was seen a handful of times. Its cognate antigen is unknown. The CDR3 is 14 residues long. Treatment in this sample: roughly 10-day PBMC culture with coronavirus spike peptide pools or control peptides (ViraFEST assay). Positive PCR dates ranged from March to December 2020; these dates predated US Alpha, Beta and Delta variants. The J gene is TRBJ2-1, the V gene TRBV21-1. TRBV21-1 is annotated as a pseudogene. This clonotype was sampled from a human donor with COVID-19. Source material: cultured CD4+ T cells from blood. The CDR3 spells CASSKDTTYNEQFF. The DNA for the CDR3 is TGTGCCAGCAGCAAAGACACTACCTACAATGAGCAGTTCTTC.